This is a list of T cell receptor beta chains from one sample in a study of HIV-infected patients and healthy controls. MiXCR, run by TCRdb on the 5' RACE reads, gives a single entry per CDR3 protein. The repertoire has roughly 14,000 distinct CDR3 sequences, 7% of them found once; the top ten carry approximately 8%. The sample taken for sequencing was blood. These receptors were obtained from an adult in good health. The CDR3 runs from the conserved cysteine through the conserved F or W. The order of the fields is clone size, J gene, V gene, D gene, CDR3 DNA, CDR3 protein. The D gene is left open where the match is weak. Clone size appears in some rows only: once, few, many, or a class for an expanded clone.

clone size: many; J gene: TRBJ1-1; V gene: TRBV12-3/TRBV12-4; D gene: -; CDR3 DNA: TGTGCCAGCAGTTTTCAGGGAGGGGTAGACACTGAAGCTTTCTTT; CDR3 protein: CASSFQGGVDTEAFF
clone size: many; J gene: TRBJ2-3; V gene: TRBV28; D gene: TRBD2; CDR3 DNA: TGTGCCAGCAGTTTATCGGGACTAGCGGGAGATACGCAGTATTTT; CDR3 protein: CASSLSGLAGDTQYF
clone size: many; J gene: TRBJ2-1; V gene: TRBV19; D gene: TRBD2; CDR3 DNA: TGTGCCAGTACAACGGGGGGGTTTTACAATGAGCAGTTCTTC; CDR3 protein: CASTTGGFYNEQFF
clone size: few; J gene: TRBJ2-1; V gene: TRBV19; D gene: TRBD2; CDR3 DNA: TGTGCCAGTAGTATTAGGCCTAGCGGAGCCAACAATGAGCAGTTCTTC; CDR3 protein: CASSIRPSGANNEQFF
clone size: many; J gene: TRBJ2-1; V gene: TRBV7-6; D gene: TRBD1; CDR3 DNA: TGTGCCAGCCGGGACAGCTTGGTCAATGAGCAGTTCTTC; CDR3 protein: CASRDSLVNEQFF
clone size: many; J gene: TRBJ2-3; V gene: TRBV5-1; D gene: -; CDR3 DNA: TGCGCCAGTGCCCGGGATAGCGAGGCAGATACGCAGTATTTT; CDR3 protein: CASARDSEADTQYF
clone size: many; J gene: TRBJ2-2; V gene: TRBV2; D gene: -; CDR3 DNA: TGTGCCAGCAGGGAGACAGCCCTGGCCCTCTCGCGGAACACCGGGGAGCTGTTTTTT; CDR3 protein: CASRETALALSRNTGELFF
clone size: many; J gene: TRBJ1-3; V gene: TRBV7-2; D gene: -; CDR3 DNA: TGTGCCAGCAGCTTGGCTGGAAACACCATATATTTT; CDR3 protein: CASSLAGNTIYF
clone size: -; J gene: TRBJ2-2; V gene: TRBV6-4; D gene: TRBD1; CDR3 DNA: TGTGCCAGCAGTGACTCCGGGACAGGTTCCGCAGGGAAGCTGTTTTTT; CDR3 protein: CASSDSGTGSAGKLFF
clone size: -; J gene: TRBJ2-4; V gene: TRBV4-2; D gene: -; CDR3 DNA: TGTGCCAGCAGCCAAGACCTAGGACTAGCCAAAAACATTCAGTACTTC; CDR3 protein: CASSQDLGLAKNIQYF
clone size: many; J gene: TRBJ1-2; V gene: TRBV12-3/TRBV12-4; D gene: TRBD1; CDR3 DNA: TGTGCCAGCAGTCCGGACAGGCTATATGGCTACACCTTC; CDR3 protein: CASSPDRLYGYTF
clone size: few; J gene: TRBJ2-5; V gene: TRBV10-2; D gene: TRBD1; CDR3 DNA: TGCGCCAGCAGACCGGGACAGGGGGTCGAGACCCAGTACTTC; CDR3 protein: CASRPGQGVETQYF
clone size: many; J gene: TRBJ2-1; V gene: TRBV29-1; D gene: TRBD2; CDR3 DNA: TGCAGCGTGGGGACTAGCGGGAGGGCCCATGAGCAGTTCTTC; CDR3 protein: CSVGTSGRAHEQFF